Sequencing of this TCR beta chain was carried out in a study of cytomegalovirus exposure and HLA in healthy donors. Regarding the study as a whole: The authors later found TCR association rates varying by HLA locus, with DRB1 most and HLA-C fewest. There were a few CMV-associated chains whose specificity for CMV antigens was confirmed in vitro.

Germline assignment: CDR1 MNHEY and CDR2 SVGAGI. This CDR3 region has 15 residues. Vbeta (60) and Jbeta (13) primers were used in the PCR. The data were produced by immunoSEQ multiplex PCR, yet TCRdb's version contains in-frame clones alone and is incomplete. The sample holds fewer than 100,000 clones; around 74% are singletons and the top ten take more than 6%. Of note for this clone: Its antigen is unidentified. An end of the junction does not agree with germline; a read error may underlie this.

The chain joins TRBV6-5 to TRBJ1-5; 8 nucleotides line up with TRBD1. The sequence was obtained from a man aged 40-49 years in good health and CMV-seropositive. The material sequenced was PBMCs. CDR3 bases: TGTGCCAGCAGCTACTCAGGACAGGGTTATCAGCCCCAGCATTTT. Translating gives CASSYSGQGYQPQHF.